This note documents a single T cell receptor beta chain sequence. The source of the sample is a study of blood T cell repertoires in COVID-19. Unmatched junction bases numbered 13, after V lost 4 bases and J lost 5 bases. This CDR3 spans 16 amino acids. Germline assignment: CDR1 SGHRS and CDR2 YFSETQ. The protocol was immunoSEQ multiplex PCR, while the TCRdb copy is restricted to in-frame clones and leaves out a portion. The sample lists 190,000 or so clones, 85% to 90% occurring once. Sequenced material: PBMCs or T cells enriched from blood (not recorded which). The sequence derives from a man aged 25-45 years who had recovered from COVID-19. The rearrangement joins TRBV5-1 to TRBJ1-1; 8 bases match TRBD1. In nucleotides, the CDR3 is TGCGCCAGCAGCCCCTCGGTGGCAGGGGGCGGTACTGAAGCTTTCTTT. Encoded protein: CASSPSVAGGGTEAFF.